This TCR beta chain was captured in a study of OX40 agonist ivuxolimab in advanced cancers. Study at large: Patients assigned to dose escalation were diagnosed with hepatocellular carcinoma, melanoma, renal cell or head and neck cancer. Two cutaneous melanoma patients and one hepatocellular carcinoma patient, three in all, had partial responses. Findings and limits, study-wide: On average, a greater number of expanded clones characterised CD8+ T cells relative to CD4+.

Blood sampling was done at baseline, cycle 4 day 1, and cycle 7 day 1. Profiling relied on immunoSEQ multiplex PCR, and the TCRdb table lists in-frame clones only, not all of them. The sample contains roughly 18,000 clones, about 90% of which appear only once. Germline V gene data show CDR1 as SGHKS and CDR2 as YYEKEE (reference sequence). The junction had 10 bases not matched to a gene; V was cut back by 4 bases and J by 0 bases. This CDR3 has 17 amino acids. Points on this clone: Its specificity is unknown.

The sequencing used CD4+ or CD8+ T cells sorted from blood, collected in a trial of the OX40 agonist ivuxolimab. The receptor was derived from an adult with an advanced solid tumor such as melanoma, head and neck, liver or kidney cancer. The J gene is TRBJ1-1, the V gene TRBV5-5; 9 bases fit TRBD1. CDR3 coding DNA: TGTGCCAGCAGCGGAGCCGGGACAGGGTCGATGAACACTGAAGCTTTCTTT. Protein: CASSGAGTGSMNTEAFF.